The rows below give T cell receptor beta chains drawn from one sample of a study of response to subunit inactivated influenza vaccine. TCRdb re-called the RT-PCR reads with MiXCR, one entry per CDR3 protein. Seen here are more than 500,000 distinct CDR3 sequences, approximately 11% observed once, and the top ten hold roughly 11%. These sequences were also reported in another study, on T cells expressing NK-cell markers.

The sample in question was PBMCs from blood, obtained on the day of vaccination. Receptor source: a man aged 50-60 years who received an inactivated influenza vaccine. The CDR3 runs from the conserved cysteine through the conserved F or W. The D gene is left open where the match is weak. For some rows the clone size is stated as once, few or many, or as a class when expanded; others skip it.

clone_size	v_call	j_call	d_call	cdr3_nt	cdr3_aa
many	TRBV20-1	TRBJ2-7	TRBD1	TGCAGTGCCTCCGGGACAGGGGGCCTCAGCTCCTACGAGCAGTACTTC	CSASGTGGLSSYEQYF
-	TRBV6-4	TRBJ1-3	-	TGTGCCAGCAGGGGACACCGCTCTGGAAACACCATATATTTT	CASRGHRSGNTIYF
-	TRBV10-3	TRBJ2-7	-	TGTGCCATCAGTGAACGGACAGGCGGGGGTGAGCAGTACTTC	CAISERTGGGEQYF
many	TRBV5-1	TRBJ1-6	-	TGCGCCAGCAGCTTGGGGGACAATTATAATTCACCCCTCCACTTT	CASSLGDNYNSPLHF
few	TRBV15	TRBJ2-7	-	TGTGCCACCAGCAGGACATACTACGAGCAGTACTTC	CATSRTYYEQYF
-	TRBV29-1	TRBJ1-4	-	TGCAGCGTTGATCGGGGGATCGGGGAAAAACTGTTTTTT	CSVDRGIGEKLFF
many	TRBV5-8	TRBJ2-3	-	TGTGCCAGCAGCCACCGACAGTATGGCGCAGATACGCAGTATTTT	CASSHRQYGADTQYF
few	TRBV9	TRBJ2-7	TRBD1	TGTGCCAGCAGCACCCAAGACAGGGCCTACGAGCAGTACTTC	CASSTQDRAYEQYF
few	TRBV11-1	TRBJ2-5	-	TGTGCCAGCACCGCCCGGGACTCCCTCAGGGAGACCCAGTACTTC	CASTARDSLRETQYF
-	TRBV30	TRBJ1-2	TRBD1	TGTGCCTGGTCGGGACAGGGGGTGCGATATGGCTACACCTTC	CAWSGQGVRYGYTF
few	TRBV6-2/TRBV6-3	TRBJ1-1	-	TGTGCCAGCAGTTACTCGGGGGCGCGGGCTTTCTTT	CASSYSGARAFF
-	TRBV28	TRBJ2-1	-	TGTGCCAGCAGTTTAGGTTATGCAGACAACTACAATGAGCAGTTCTTC	CASSLGYADNYNEQFF
-	TRBV5-1	TRBJ2-7	-	TGCGCCAGCAGCCGGACACCGATCTACGAGCAGTACTTC	CASSRTPIYEQYF
few	TRBV28	TRBJ2-2	-	TGTGCCAGCAGGCTAGGCTCCACCGGGGAGCTGTTTTTT	CASRLGSTGELFF
-	TRBV7-9	TRBJ2-1	-	TGTGCCAGCAGCCGTACTGGAGTTAATGAGCAGTTCTTC	CASSRTGVNEQFF
-	TRBV5-6	TRBJ1-1	TRBD1	TGTGCCAGCAGCAAGGGACAGGGGGTGGCTGAAGCTTTCTTT	CASSKGQGVAEAFF
-	TRBV20-1	TRBJ2-5	-	TGCAGTGCTAGTGCTATATCCTTGGGGAGGGGGGAGACCCAGTACTTC	CSASAISLGRGETQYF
-	TRBV7-9	TRBJ2-3	TRBD2	TGTGCCAGCAGCCCCCGACTAGCGGGATTTTTCCATACGCAGTATTTT	CASSPRLAGFFHTQYF
-	TRBV15	TRBJ1-3	-	TGTGCCACCAGCAGAGGGACAGTCTCTGGAAACACCATATATTTT	CATSRGTVSGNTIYF
-	TRBV5-1	TRBJ2-3	TRBD2	TGCGCCAGCAGCGTGGGACTAGCGGGAAGCACAGATACGCAGTATTTT	CASSVGLAGSTDTQYF
-	TRBV2	TRBJ2-7	TRBD1	TGTGCCAGCATTCTGGACAGGCTCAGCTCCTACGAGCAGTACTTC	CASILDRLSSYEQYF
-	TRBV7-9	TRBJ2-5	-	TGTGCCAGCAGCCCTATTTGGGGTGCGGTAGAGACCCAGTACTTC	CASSPIWGAVETQYF
-	TRBV15	TRBJ2-3	-	TGTGCCACCAGCAGAAACTCCAGGGTGCGCACAGATACGCAGTATTTT	CATSRNSRVRTDTQYF
-	TRBV14	TRBJ2-3	-	TGTGCCAGCAGCCACTACCGGGACCACACAGATACGCAGTATTTT	CASSHYRDHTDTQYF
-	TRBV10-3	TRBJ2-7	TRBD1	TGTGCCATCAGTCAAACAGGGGACCACGAGCAGTACTTC	CAISQTGDHEQYF
-	TRBV15	TRBJ2-1	-	TGTGCCACCAGCAGGGACTTCTACAATGAGCAGTTCTTC	CATSRDFYNEQFF
-	TRBV6-2/TRBV6-3	TRBJ2-7	-	TGTGCCAGCAGTTACTCGAGACCCTACGAGCAGTACTTC	CASSYSRPYEQYF
-	TRBV3-1	TRBJ2-5	TRBD1	TGTGCCAGCAGCCCCCCCTCTTTTAGACAGGGGGTCGAGACCCAGTACTTC	CASSPPSFRQGVETQYF
few	TRBV7-6	TRBJ2-1	-	TGTGCCAGCAGCTTAGAGGGCGACGGGGCGGGAGAGCAGTTCTTC	CASSLEGDGAGEQFF
few	TRBV20-1	TRBJ2-2	TRBD2	TGCAGTGCTAGTATGCTAGCGGGAGAAAGGAGGACCCCTGGGGAGCTGTTTTTT	CSASMLAGERRTPGELFF
-	TRBV12-3/TRBV12-4	TRBJ2-5	-	TGTGCCAGCAGTTTAGACAGTGCACAAGAGACCCAGTACTTC	CASSLDSAQETQYF
-	TRBV28	TRBJ2-5	TRBD1	TGTGCCAGCAGCCCGCCGGGACAGGGCCTAAACTTC	CASSPPGQGLNF
-	TRBV10-3	TRBJ2-2	-	TGTGCCACCCAGACCCCTCGCAGGGACACCGGGGAGCTGTTTTTT	CATQTPRRDTGELFF
-	TRBV4-2	TRBJ2-7	-	TGTGCCAGCAGCCAAGTCAGCACAGCCTACGAGCAGTACTTC	CASSQVSTAYEQYF
-	TRBV5-1	TRBJ2-3	-	TGCGCCAGCAGGGACAGCACAGATACGCAGTATTTT	CASRDSTDTQYF
few	TRBV5-1	TRBJ2-2	-	TGCGCCAGCAGCCTGACAGGTCCAGGGACCGGGGAGCTGTTTTTT	CASSLTGPGTGELFF
few	TRBV12-3/TRBV12-4	TRBJ2-5	TRBD2	TGTGCCAGCAGTTTTTCTAGCGGGGGGGAGACCCAGTACTTC	CASSFSSGGETQYF
-	TRBV2	TRBJ2-1	-	TGTGCCAGCAGTAAGGGACACAACAATGAGCAGTTCTTC	CASSKGHNNEQFF
-	TRBV27	TRBJ2-1	TRBD1	TGTGCCAGCCAACAGGGGGCGGCCTACAATGAGCAGTTCTTC	CASQQGAAYNEQFF
-	TRBV5-1	TRBJ2-2	-	TGCGCCAGCAGCTTGGCAGACTCCTACACCGGGGAGCTGTTTTTT	CASSLADSYTGELFF
few	TRBV12-3/TRBV12-4	TRBJ2-3	-	TGTGCCAAAGACACAGATACGCAGTATTTT	CAKDTDTQYF
-	TRBV6-5	TRBJ2-7	TRBD1	TGTGCCAGCAGTTACCCCCCGGGACAGGGCTTCCACGAGCAGTACTTC	CASSYPPGQGFHEQYF
-	TRBV28	TRBJ1-4	-	TGTGCCACCTGGCAGGGACCTAATGAAAAACTGTTTTTT	CATWQGPNEKLFF
few	TRBV11-2	TRBJ1-6	-	TGTGCCAGCAGCTTAGATCGCTTCCCCCTCCACTTT	CASSLDRFPLHF
few	TRBV12-3/TRBV12-4	TRBJ2-3	-	TGTGCCAGCAGTTCGAAGCGGTACTTCACAGATACGCAGTATTTT	CASSSKRYFTDTQYF
few	TRBV5-1	TRBJ2-3	TRBD2	TGCGCCAGCAGCTCCAGAGCGGGGATCACAGATACGCAGTATTTT	CASSSRAGITDTQYF
-	TRBV4-1	TRBJ2-7	TRBD2	TGCGCCAGCAGCCAACTAGCGGGGGAACTCGAGCAGTACTTC	CASSQLAGELEQYF
-	TRBV7-2	TRBJ1-2	-	TGTGCCAGCAGCTTGAGGGCAGTTAACTATGGCTACACCTTC	CASSLRAVNYGYTF
many	TRBV5-1	TRBJ2-7	-	TGCGCCAGCAGCCTGGATAGGGAGCAGTACTTC	CASSLDREQYF
-	TRBV23-1	TRBJ1-1	TRBD1	TGCGCCAGCAGTCACCGATCAGGGGGCCTTACTGAAGCTTTCTTT	CASSHRSGGLTEAFF
-	TRBV7-9	TRBJ2-3	-	TGTGCCAGCAGCTTAGATGGGTGGGGTACGCAGTATTTT	CASSLDGWGTQYF
-	TRBV4-1	TRBJ2-6	-	TGCGCCAGCAGCCGCCTTTCTACCGCTGGGGCCAACGTCCTGACTTTC	CASSRLSTAGANVLTF
-	TRBV7-2	TRBJ2-3	-	TGTGCCAGCAGCTTACAGGGTTTAGGTGCAGATACGCAGTATTTT	CASSLQGLGADTQYF
few	TRBV2	TRBJ2-3	-	TGTGCCAGCAGTGGGTGGGACTCCAAGTATTTT	CASSGWDSKYF
-	TRBV10-3	TRBJ2-5	-	TGTGCCATCAGTACTACCGTCCGGGAGACCCAGTACTTC	CAISTTVRETQYF
many	TRBV25-1	TRBJ1-2	-	TGTGCCAGCAGTGAATTGTCGGTTAACTATGGCTACACCTTC	CASSELSVNYGYTF
-	TRBV6-1	TRBJ1-1	TRBD1	TGTGCCAGCAGTGGGGGGACAGGGGGCTGGATGAACACTGAAGCTTTCTTT	CASSGGTGGWMNTEAFF